This paragraph reports one TCR beta chain. Its antigen remains unknown. There were likely unrecorded immune exposures, though donors were nominally healthy when sampled. This record comes from a study of cytomegalovirus exposure and HLA in healthy donors. Study background: Among roughly 180 million T cells, an earlier analysis found around 100 million unique TCR beta sequences. Study-wide results and limits: According to the study, roughly 180 TCR beta chains were cytomegalovirus-associated. TCR beta V- and J-gene trimming, according to a later analysis, was linked to a missense DCLRE1C variant.

The PCR contained 60 Vbeta and 13 Jbeta primers. TCRdb's copy holds only in-frame clones and misses some; the assay was immunoSEQ multiplex PCR. The sample has 150,000 or so clones; more than 60% are singletons. V lost 0 bases and J lost 4, with 9 bases in between. CDR1 and CDR2 (germline): LGHNT, FRNRAP. The CDR3 extends over 14 amino acids. The TCR originated in a man aged 35 to 55 in good health and CMV-seronegative. The J gene is TRBJ1-2, the V gene TRBV12-5; no reliable D call. The sequenced sample consisted of PBMCs. The chain's CDR3 is CASGLVPDFYGYTF. The CDR3 DNA reads TGTGCTAGTGGTTTGGTACCAGATTTCTATGGCTACACCTTC.